A selection of T cell receptor beta chains follows, all from one sample in a study of cytomegalovirus exposure and HLA in healthy donors. Data came from immunoSEQ multiplex PCR; TCRdb stores just in-frame clones and leaves some out. The sample holds about 120,000 clones, 60% to 85% seen once. The sequencing input was PBMCs. Receptors were obtained from a female donor in good health and CMV-seronegative. CDR3s include the opening cysteine and the closing phenylalanine or tryptophan. The D gene is left open where the match is weak. Some rows have no size entry. The others give once, few or many, or a class for an expanded clone.

TRBV5-5	NA	TRBJ1-1	TRBD1	CASSLTGTGDPDTEAFF	TGTGCCAGCAGCTTGACCGGGACAGGGGATCCGGACACTGAAGCTTTCTTT
TRBV30	NA	TRBJ1-1	TRBD1	CAWMSLQGIISNTEAFF	TGTGCCTGGATGTCACTACAGGGGATAATCTCGAACACTGAAGCTTTCTTT
TRBV10-3	once	TRBJ2-1	TRBD1	CARDRLTYNEQFF	TGTGCCAGGGACAGACTTACCTACAATGAGCAGTTCTTC
TRBV15	NA	TRBJ2-5	NA	CATSRRDIQETQYF	TGTGCCACCAGCAGGAGGGACATCCAAGAGACCCAGTACTTC
TRBV29-1	NA	TRBJ2-4	TRBD1	CSVGQGLIQYF	TGCAGCGTTGGACAGGGCCTGATTCAGTACTTC
TRBV19	NA	TRBJ2-5	TRBD1	CASSTRDREETQYF	TGTGCCAGTAGTACCCGGGACAGAGAAGAGACCCAGTACTTC
TRBV30	NA	TRBJ1-1	NA	CAWSLGRYTEAFF	TGTGCCTGGAGTTTAGGGAGGTACACTGAAGCTTTCTTT
TRBV11-2	NA	TRBJ2-5	TRBD1	CASSQNPGQGEWETQYF	TGTGCCAGCAGCCAAAACCCGGGACAGGGAGAGTGGGAGACCCAGTACTTC
TRBV2	NA	TRBJ1-4	TRBD1	CASSRTGTNEKLFF	TGTGCCAGCAGTCGGACAGGAACTAATGAAAAACTGTTTTTT
TRBV5-4	NA	TRBJ1-1	TRBD1	CASSLGRQGNTEAFF	TGTGCCAGCAGCTTGGGCCGACAGGGGAACACTGAAGCTTTCTTT
TRBV6-1	NA	TRBJ1-5	NA	CASSEIYHPGLNQPQHF	TGTGCCAGCAGTGAAATCTACCATCCGGGACTTAATCAGCCCCAGCATTTT